A single sample gave rise to the 17 T cell receptor beta chains below, sequenced in a study of CD8+ T cells in alopecia areata. Extracted from the samples, RNA was reverse transcribed into cDNA to serve as the sequencing template. Profiling relied on immunoSEQ multiplex PCR, and the TCRdb table lists in-frame clones only, not all of them. In the table there are 100,000 to 150,000 clones, under 40% of which are singletons. The source material was CD4+ T cells sorted from blood. The receptors derive from a human donor with alopecia areata.

The rearrangement uses TRBV7-2 and TRBJ2-3; D is undetermined. Deletions cut 3 bases from V and 1 base from J, with 5 bases between. CDR1 and CDR2 from the germline V gene are SGHTA and FQGNSA. The CDR3 is made up of 13 amino acids. CDR3: CASSFMGTDTQYF. CDR3 coding DNA: TGTGCCAGCAGCTTTATGGGCACAGATACGCAGTATTTT.

The V call is TRBV30, the J call TRBJ2-7; D is undetermined. This CDR3 is 13 amino acids long. From germline, CDR1 is GTSNPN and CDR2 SVGIG (reference sequence). CDR3 nucleotide sequence: TGTGCGGTGGGGAAGCACAACTCCTACGAGCAGTACTTC. Encoded protein: CAVGKHNSYEQYF.

This clone was seen just once. V usage is TRBV7-8 and J usage is TRBJ2-5; 11 bases fit TRBD2. Germline V gives CDR1 SGHVS, CDR2 FQNEAQ. CDR3 length: 15 amino acids. V shed 5 bases, J shed 5 bases, and the junction held 7 bases outside the gene matches. The DNA for the CDR3 is TGTGCCAGCAGCCTTAGCGGGGGGGCTTGGGAGACCCAGTACTTC. Residues: CASSLSGGAWETQYF.

This clone was picked up a small number of times. This chain links TRBV29-1 with TRBJ1-1, with no clear D. CDR1 SQVTM and CDR2 ANQGSEA come from the germline V gene. This CDR3 has 12 residues. Between the trimmed V and J ends, which lost 5 bases and 1 base, there was a span of 8 bases. CDR3 region: CSVSAGNTEAFF. For the CDR3, the DNA is TGCAGCGTTTCAGCAGGGAACACTGAAGCTTTCTTT.

This clone has more than one count but fewer than ten. This chain links TRBV5-6 with TRBJ2-7; either TRBD1 or TRBD2 may supply D (5 bases each). V was pared by 3 bases and J by 3 bases, with 16 bases between. The germline V gene has CDR1 SGHDT and CDR2 YYEEEE. The CDR3 length is 15 residues. As DNA, the CDR3 is TGTGCCAGCAGCTCTACTTGGGACCGAAACTACGAGCAGTACTTC. This translates into CASSSTWDRNYEQYF.

This clone was recorded only once. The chain combines TRBV29-1 with TRBJ2-7; maybe TRBD2 (6 bases). The CDR3 length is 17 residues. CDR1 SQVTM and CDR2 ANQGSEA come from the germline V gene. The V and J ends lost 4 bases and 7 bases respectively, with 29 bases between them. The CDR3 nucleotides read TGCAGCGTTGTGGGGAGGACCTTTCTAGGTGATTCGGGGGAGCAGTACTTC. Its protein is CSVVGRTFLGDSGEQYF.

V is TRBV7-9 and J is TRBJ1-2; TRBD1 matches 7 bases. CDR3 size: 17 residues. The germline V gene encodes CDR1 SEHNR and CDR2 FQNEAQ (reference sequence). With V trimmed by 5 bases and J by 8 bases, 20 bases remained unmatched. The CDR3 DNA reads as TGTGCCAGCAGCCCTTACAGGGGCTGGGGTATCGATCCGGGCTACACCTTC. As protein: CASSPYRGWGIDPGYTF. The full variable domain, in which reference TRBV7-9 and TRBJ1-2 provide the parts outside the CDR3, is DTGVSQNPRHKITKRGQNVTFRCDPISEHNRLYWYRQTLGQGPEFLTYFQNEAQLEKSRLLSDRFSAERPKGSFSTLEIQRTEQGDSAMYLCASSPYRGWGIDPGYTFGSGTRLTVV.

The sample holds a few counts of this clone. The chain is built from TRBV28 and TRBJ1-5; 8 bases are a match to TRBD1. V shed 5 bases, J shed 1 base, and the junction held 4 bases outside the gene matches. Per germline, CDR1 MDHEN and CDR2 SYDVKM. The CDR3 runs 15 residues. The chain's CDR3 is CASSTTGESNQPQHF. Here the CDR3 DNA reads TGTGCCAGCAGTACGACAGGGGAGAGCAATCAGCCCCAGCATTTT.

The table lists this clone with a few counts. V is TRBV2 and J is TRBJ2-1; no reliable D call. Germline CDR1 reads SNHLY; CDR2 reads FYNNEI. The length of the CDR3 is 14 residues. V was pared by 5 bases and J by 10 bases, with 18 bases between. CDR3 sequence: CASSTPAGRREQFF. CDR3 bases: TGTGCCAGCAGTACCCCCGCCGGGCGAAGGGAGCAGTTCTTC.

The rearrangement links TRBV4-1 to TRBJ1-2; possibly TRBD1 for D (5 bases). The CDR3 has 13 amino acids. Trimming removed 2 bases from V and 8 bases from J, with 12 bases in between. Per the germline V gene, CDR1 is MGHRA and CDR2 is YSYEKL. The CDR3: CASSQWGVGGYTF. CDR3 bases: TGCGCCAGCAGCCAATGGGGGGTTGGCGGCTACACCTTC.

Here the CDR3 reads CASSLGQGYGETQYF. CDR3 DNA: TGTGCCAGCAGTTTGGGACAGGGGTATGGGGAGACCCAGTACTTC. The V call is TRBV28, the J call TRBJ2-5; 10 bases map to TRBD1. In germline, CDR1 is MDHEN, CDR2 SYDVKM. The CDR3 runs to 15 residues. With 3 bases clipped from V and 5 bases from J, the junction kept 6 bases outside the gene matches.

This chain connects TRBV7-9 to TRBJ2-1, with D unclear. The V end lost 5 bases, the J end lost 0 bases, and 14 bases lay between the germline ends. The germline V gene encodes CDR1 SEHNR and CDR2 FQNEAQ (reference sequence). This CDR3 is 16 amino acids long. The CDR3 bases are TGTGCCAGCAGCATCGACTCCTATAGCTCCTACAATGAGCAGTTCTTC. Translation: CASSIDSYSSYNEQFF. The whole variable domain, filled in from reference TRBV7-9 and TRBJ2-1, reads DTGVSQNPRHKITKRGQNVTFRCDPISEHNRLYWYRQTLGQGPEFLTYFQNEAQLEKSRLLSDRFSAERPKGSFSTLEIQRTEQGDSAMYLCASSIDSYSSYNEQFFGPGTRLTVL.

The rearrangement uses TRBV25-1 and TRBJ1-2, with D unresolved. CDR3 length: 14 residues. Germline CDR1 MGHDK, CDR2 SYGVNS. V lost 2 bases and J 2 bases, leaving 9 bases between the germline ends. CDR3 loop: CASSEAGTNYGYTF. The CDR3 DNA sequence: TGTGCCAGCAGTGAAGCGGGCACGAACTATGGCTACACCTTC.

The chain carries TRBV20-1 and TRBJ2-3; D remains unclear. The CDR3 is 10 residues long. The V end lost 1 base, the J end lost 6 bases, and 2 bases lay between the germline ends. The germline V gene has CDR1 DFQATT and CDR2 SNEGSKA (reference sequence). The CDR3 sequence is CSARGDTQYF. For the CDR3, the DNA is TGCAGTGCTAGAGGGGATACGCAGTATTTT.

This chain joins TRBV5-1 and TRBJ2-7; maybe TRBD1 (6 bases). The CDR3 loop spans 15 amino acids. CDR1 and CDR2 from the germline V gene are SGHRS and YFSETQ. V gave up 5 bases and J gave up 6 bases, with 21 bases separating them. The CDR3 coding sequence is TGCGCCAGCAGATCTCTATACTCACAGGGATCCGAGCAGTACTTC. This codes for CASRSLYSQGSEQYF.

This clone turned up a few times. The chain is built from TRBV29-1 and TRBJ1-2; 10 bases align to TRBD1. The CDR3 has 12 residues. Germline V gene data show CDR1 as SQVTM and CDR2 as ANQGSEA. V shed 6 bases and J 4 bases; nucleotides not matched to a gene: 2. The CDR3 spells CSVRTGGYGYTF. The CDR3 DNA sequence: TGCAGCGTCCGGACAGGGGGCTATGGCTACACCTTC.

CDR3 nucleotide sequence: TGTGCCAGCAGCTTAAAGGCAGATACGCAGTATTTT. Its protein product is CASSLKADTQYF. V usage is TRBV7-3 and J usage is TRBJ2-3, with D uncertain. The V end was cut by 1 base, the J end by 4 bases, with 3 bases between. CDR3 length equals 12 residues. Germline lookup yields CDR1 SGHTA and CDR2 FQGTGA.